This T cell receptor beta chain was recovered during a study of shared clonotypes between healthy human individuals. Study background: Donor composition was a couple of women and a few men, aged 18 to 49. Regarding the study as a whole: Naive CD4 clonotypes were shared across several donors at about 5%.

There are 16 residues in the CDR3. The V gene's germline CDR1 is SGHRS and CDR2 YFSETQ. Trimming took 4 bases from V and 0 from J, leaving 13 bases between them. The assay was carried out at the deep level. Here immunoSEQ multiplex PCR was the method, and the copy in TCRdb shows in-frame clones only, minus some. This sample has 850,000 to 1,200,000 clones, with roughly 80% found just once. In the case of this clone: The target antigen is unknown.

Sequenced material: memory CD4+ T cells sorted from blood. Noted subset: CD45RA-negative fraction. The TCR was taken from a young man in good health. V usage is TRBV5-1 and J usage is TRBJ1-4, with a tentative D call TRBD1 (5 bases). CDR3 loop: CASSPGGLATNEKLFF. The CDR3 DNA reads TGCGCCAGCAGCCCCGGGGGTCTAGCAACTAATGAAAAACTGTTTTTT.